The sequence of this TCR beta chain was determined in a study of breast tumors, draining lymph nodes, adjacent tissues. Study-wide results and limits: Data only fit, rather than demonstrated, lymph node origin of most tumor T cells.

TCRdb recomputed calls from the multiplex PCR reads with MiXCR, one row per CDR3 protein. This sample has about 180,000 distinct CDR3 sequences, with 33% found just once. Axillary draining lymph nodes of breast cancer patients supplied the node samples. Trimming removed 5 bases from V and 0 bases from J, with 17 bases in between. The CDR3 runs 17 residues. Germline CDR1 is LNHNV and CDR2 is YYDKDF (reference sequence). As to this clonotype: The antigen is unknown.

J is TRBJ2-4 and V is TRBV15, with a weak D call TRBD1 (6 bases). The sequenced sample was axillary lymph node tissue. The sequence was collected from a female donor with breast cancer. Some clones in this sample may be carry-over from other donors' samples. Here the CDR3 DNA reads TGTGCCACCAGCGCAGGGGTGTCTATTATAGCCAAAAACATTCAGTACTTC. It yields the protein CATSAGVSIIAKNIQYF.